A selection of T cell receptor beta chains follows, all from one sample in a study of T cell responses to AZD1222 COVID-19 vaccine. Using immunoSEQ multiplex PCR, the repertoire was profiled, and TCRdb retains in-frame clones only, with some absent. The repertoire holds some 120,000 clones, with about 85% as singletons. Material: peripheral blood, obtained 28 days after the second AZD1222 dose. These receptors all stem from an adult who received the AZD1222 COVID-19 vaccine. CDR3s leave out the opening cysteine and the closing phenylalanine or tryptophan. Fields, in order: J gene, V gene, CDR3 protein.

TRBJ1-2	TRBV25-1	ASSGWTGSRGGYT
TRBJ1-1	TRBV28	ASSPQGGAF
TRBJ2-7	TRBV10-2	ASSETSGYEQY
TRBJ2-7	TRBV9	ASSLAPTYEQY
TRBJ2-6	TRBV28	ASRLLMSSGAGANVLT
TRBJ2-3	TRBV2	ASSANPGGVTDTQY
TRBJ2-5	TRBV9	ASSPRPGAGGMETQY
TRBJ1-5	TRBV7-8	ASSLGGDQPQH
TRBJ2-7	TRBV6-1	ASSELETGKYEQY
TRBJ2-5	TRBV18	ASSPPGIGEETQY
TRBJ2-7	TRBV5-1	ASSWGTGQGIEQY
TRBJ1-3	TRBV30	AWSLLTVMYSGNTIY
TRBJ2-7	TRBV4-3	ASSQASGSSYEQY
TRBJ1-1	TRBV9	ASSAMTGRTEAF
TRBJ2-1	TRBV11-2	ASSLSGGPQF
TRBJ1-2	TRBV6-2/TRBV6-3	ASSYSKAGGGYT
TRBJ2-7	TRBV3-1/TRBV3-2	ASSRGYEQY